The 29 T cell receptor beta chains presented below share a single source sample, sequenced in a study of Ad26.COV2.S vaccination and SARS-CoV-2 variants. This sample's treatment: over 15 received Ad26.COV2.S at low or high dose, single or two shots; roughly five received placebo; per-sample allocation not given. The samples date from day 63 after the first vaccine or placebo injection. Here immunoSEQ multiplex PCR was the method, and the copy in TCRdb shows in-frame clones only, minus some. The table shows over 400,000 clones, with around 92% occurring only once. Sequenced material: peripheral blood, taken in a trial of Ad26.COV2.S vaccine versus placebo. Receptors were obtained from a person aged 18-60 years who received the Ad26.COV2.S COVID-19 vaccine or a placebo.

V usage is TRBV10-2 and J usage is TRBJ2-7; D perhaps matches TRBD1 (5 bases). Germline loops: CDR1 WSHSY, CDR2 SAAADI. Trimming left V 6 bases short and J 0 bases short, with 12 bases between. CDR3 length equals 14 residues. The CDR3 DNA reads as TGCGCCAGCAGAGGACACAGGAGCTCCTACGAGCAGTACTTC. Translation: CASRGHRSSYEQYF.

This sequence joins TRBV13 and TRBJ2-7; D is unclear. The CDR3 runs to 13 residues. V lost 2 bases, J lost 5 bases, and 10 bases lay in between. CDR1 is PRHDT and CDR2 is FYEKMQ in the germline V gene (reference sequence). For the CDR3, the DNA is TGTGCCAGCAGCTTAAGACTTCAGCACGAGCAGTACTTC. Its translation is CASSLRLQHEQYF. The full variable domain, in which reference TRBV13 and TRBJ2-7 provide the parts outside the CDR3, is AAGVIQSPRHLIKEKRETATLKCYPIPRHDTVYWYQQGPGQDPQFLISFYEKMQSDKGSIPDRFSAQQFSDYHSELNMSSLELGDSALYFCASSLRLQHEQYFGPGTRLTVT.

The chain uses TRBV7-2 and TRBJ2-1, with D perhaps matching TRBD1 (5 bases). The CDR3 totals 13 residues. From germline, CDR1 is SGHTA and CDR2 FQGNSA. Trimming pared 3 bases from V and 5 bases from J, leaving 8 bases between. CDR3 amino acids: CASSLYRNNEQFF. The CDR3 bases are TGTGCCAGCAGCTTGTACAGGAACAATGAGCAGTTCTTC.

This chain connects TRBV11-2 to TRBJ2-5; D remains unclear. The CDR3 has 13 amino acids. Germline V gene data show CDR1 as SGHAT and CDR2 as FQNNGV. Trimming pared 4 bases from V and 5 bases from J, leaving 11 bases between. The CDR3 DNA is TGTGCCAGCAGCTCCACCAAAGCCGAGACCCAGTACTTC. Translated, it gives CASSSTKAETQYF.

V is TRBV28 and J is TRBJ1-2; D is perhaps TRBD1 (5 bases). This CDR3 is 12 amino acids long. Germline CDR1 is MDHEN and CDR2 is SYDVKM. The ends were cut back, 8 bases at V and 3 bases at J, with 10 bases in the middle. The CDR3 is CASQQVYYGYTF. The CDR3, as DNA: TGTGCCAGCCAACAGGTCTACTATGGCTACACCTTC.

This clone has more than one count but fewer than ten. V is TRBV5-5 and J is TRBJ2-2; weak D call: TRBD2 (6 bases). The length of the CDR3 is 14 residues. Between the trimmed V and J ends, which lost 4 bases and 5 bases, there was a span of 12 bases. Germline V gene sequence: CDR1 SGHKS, CDR2 YYEKEE (reference sequence). CDR3 in DNA: TGTGCCAGCAGCACCGGGACTCCGACCGGGGAGCTGTTTTTT. The encoded protein is CASSTGTPTGELFF.

This sequence joins TRBV28 and TRBJ1-3; D perhaps matches TRBD1 (6 bases). Trimming shortened V by 6 bases and J by 0 bases, and 21 bases separated the two germline ends. There are 18 residues in the CDR3. In germline, CDR1 is MDHEN, CDR2 SYDVKM. In DNA, the CDR3 is TGTGCCAGCAGACTGGGACACAACCTAGGGATCTCTGGAAACACCATATATTTT. Encoded protein: CASRLGHNLGISGNTIYF.

The CDR3: CASSQGDSGGNTIYF. The CDR3 DNA is TGCGCCAGCAGCCAAGGGGACAGCGGGGGGAACACCATATATTTT. The V call is TRBV4-1, the J call TRBJ1-3; 7 positions agree with TRBD1. The CDR3 has 15 residues. The trim removed 1 base at V and 7 bases at J, leaving 7 bases unmatched. The germline V gene encodes CDR1 MGHRA and CDR2 YSYEKL.

This chain connects TRBV7-9 to TRBJ2-6, with D uncertain. Trimming shortened V by 2 bases and J by 0 bases, and 11 bases separated the two germline ends. The V gene's germline CDR1 is SEHNR and CDR2 FQNEAQ (reference sequence). This CDR3 has 17 amino acids. The CDR3 sequence is CASSLTPPVSGANVLTF. The CDR3 bases are TGTGCCAGCAGCTTAACCCCACCCGTCTCTGGGGCCAACGTCCTGACTTTC.

V is TRBV7-9 and J is TRBJ1-1, with 7 bases aligning to TRBD1. This CDR3 has 17 residues. The germline V gene has CDR1 SEHNR and CDR2 FQNEAQ (reference sequence). V lost 5 bases, J lost 1 base, and 13 bases stayed unmatched. The CDR3 is CASSTTLTGAQNTEAFF. The CDR3 DNA reads as TGTGCCAGCAGCACAACGCTTACAGGGGCCCAGAACACTGAAGCTTTCTTT.

This chain links TRBV6-2 or TRBV6-3 with TRBJ1-1; perhaps TRBD1 as D (5 bases). This CDR3 spans 14 amino acids. The V gene's germline CDR1 is MNHEY and CDR2 SVGEGT. Trimming pared 4 bases from V and 5 bases from J, leaving 14 bases between. CDR3 nucleotides: TGTGCCAGCAGTTTGGAGGGGTTCTCGACTGAAGCTTTCTTT. This codes for CASSLEGFSTEAFF.

The genes are TRBV6-5 and TRBJ2-1; 7 bases match TRBD2. This CDR3 has 15 residues. The V and J ends lost 6 bases and 4 bases, in that order; junction bases with no gene match: 9. Germline lookup yields CDR1 MNHEY and CDR2 SVGAGI. CDR3 residues: CASSVIPGGYNEQFF. In nucleotides, the CDR3 is TGTGCCAGCAGCGTCATTCCGGGGGGTTACAATGAGCAGTTCTTC.

This clone was found a few times. The V call is TRBV5-6, the J call TRBJ1-1; D uncertain. V was trimmed by 2 bases and J by 2 bases, leaving 4 bases between them. Germline values: CDR1 SGHDT, CDR2 YYEEEE. The CDR3 has 12 amino acids. CDR3 nucleotide sequence: TGTGCCAGCAGCTTACCAAACACTGAAGCTTTCTTT. Translation: CASSLPNTEAFF.

On this clone: Other DNA variants within this sample encode the same CDR3. The genes are TRBV5-6 and TRBJ2-7; D possibly uses TRBD1 or TRBD2 (5 bases each). Per germline, CDR1 SGHDT and CDR2 YYEEEE. Trimming removed 0 bases at V and 1 base at J, with 8 bases between. This CDR3 is built from 14 residues. The CDR3 DNA sequence: TGTGCCAGCAGCTTGGGGGGACCTTCCTACGAGCAGTACTTC. The encoded protein is CASSLGGPSYEQYF.

This clone was seen only a few times. The chain links TRBV3-1 (or the pseudogene TRBV3-2) to TRBJ2-1; weak D call: TRBD1 (6 bases). Germline V gene sequence: CDR1 LGHDT, CDR2 YNNKEL (reference sequence). V lost 0 bases and J lost 7, with 16 bases in between. The CDR3 has 16 residues. CDR3 in DNA: TGTGCCAGCAGCCAAGAGGGACATAAAGGCTCGAATGAGCAGTTCTTC. Translation gives CASSQEGHKGSNEQFF.

This sequence joins TRBV7-9 and TRBJ2-2; 11 bases match TRBD2. With V trimmed by 3 bases and J by 0 bases, 6 bases remained unmatched. The V gene's germline CDR1 is SEHNR and CDR2 FQNEAQ (reference sequence). The CDR3 runs to 18 residues. For the CDR3, the DNA is TGTGCCAGCAGCTTTGGTTCTAGCGGGGGGTCGAACACCGGGGAGCTGTTTTTT. It yields the protein CASSFGSSGGSNTGELFF.

This rearrangement joins TRBV18 to TRBJ1-2; D is uncertain. CDR3 length equals 15 residues. The germline V gene encodes CDR1 KGHSH and CDR2 LQKENI. The ends were cut back, 3 bases at V and 0 bases at J, with 11 bases in the middle. This CDR3 reads CASSPPQPTNYGYTF. In DNA form, the CDR3 reads TGTGCCAGCTCACCGCCCCAACCCACTAACTATGGCTACACCTTC.

The rearrangement joins TRBV29-1 to TRBJ2-3; possibly TRBD1 or TRBD2 for D (5 bases each). Germline V gene sequence: CDR1 SQVTM, CDR2 ANQGSEA. V lost 3 bases and J lost 0, with 13 bases in between. The CDR3 is 15 residues long. The CDR3 sequence: CSVDDSWGSTDTQYF. CDR3 nucleotide sequence: TGCAGCGTTGATGATTCGTGGGGGAGCACAGATACGCAGTATTTT.

Comment on this clone: This CDR3 is also generated by other DNA sequences in the sample. The rearrangement uses TRBV7-2 and TRBJ2-7; D not certain. The germline CDR1 and CDR2 sequences are SGHTA and FQGNSA. The CDR3 is 12 amino acids. The ends were cut back, 3 bases at V and 3 bases at J, with 6 bases in the middle. The chain's CDR3 is CASSLSRYEQYF. The CDR3 DNA is TGTGCCAGCAGCTTGTCCCGCTACGAGCAGTACTTC.

The rearrangement uses TRBV3-1 (or the pseudogene TRBV3-2) and TRBJ2-5; 11 bases align to TRBD2. Germline trimming cut 2 bases from V and 9 bases from J; bases unmatched to any gene: 8. The CDR3 runs to 15 residues. Germline assignment: CDR1 LGHDT and CDR2 YNNKEL (reference sequence). CDR3 sequence (DNA): TGTGCCAGCAGCCAAATTTCGACTAGCGGGGTTGCCCAGTACTTC. It encodes CASSQISTSGVAQYF.

The chain combines TRBV6-4 with TRBJ2-1, with D perhaps TRBD2 (6 bases). Germline V gene lookup returns CDR1 MRHNA and CDR2 SNTAGT. This CDR3 region has 14 residues. The V and J ends lost 2 bases and 9 bases respectively, with 14 bases between them. The CDR3 sequence: CASSDGRPHGEQFF. The DNA of the CDR3 is TGTGCCAGCAGTGACGGGAGGCCCCACGGTGAGCAGTTCTTC.

This clone showed up just once. The genes are TRBV7-9 and TRBJ1-2; D remains ambiguous. Germline V lookup: CDR1 SEHNR, CDR2 FQNEAQ (reference sequence). This CDR3 contains 16 residues. V was pared by 0 bases and J by 1 base, with 12 bases between. For the CDR3, the DNA is TGTGCCAGCAGCTTAGCTAGCAGAACTTATAACTATGGCTACACCTTC. Its translation: CASSLASRTYNYGYTF.

The CDR3, as DNA: TGTGCCAGCAGCACAAACAGGGGCGACACTGAAGCTTTCTTT. The encoded protein is CASSTNRGDTEAFF. The chain is built from TRBV7-2 and TRBJ1-1; 7 nucleotides line up with TRBD1. The CDR3 spans 14 residues. V gave up 5 bases and J gave up 3 bases; unmatched junction bases: 6. In germline, CDR1 is SGHTA, CDR2 FQGNSA.

V and J are TRBV9 and TRBJ2-3, with TRBD1 as a possible D gene (5 bases). The germline V gene encodes CDR1 SGDLS and CDR2 YYNGEE. V lost 4 bases, J lost 6 bases, and 12 bases lay in between. This CDR3 is built from 13 residues. The DNA of the CDR3 is TGTGCCAGCAGCCCCAGGGTGGTGGATACGCAGTATTTT. Amino acid sequence: CASSPRVVDTQYF. Full variable domain (remainder filled in from reference TRBV9 and TRBJ2-3): DSGVTQTPKHLITATGQRVTLRCSPRSGDLSVYWYQQSLDQGLQFLIQYYNGEERAKGNILERFSAQQFPDLHSELNLSSLELGDSALYFCASSPRVVDTQYFGPGTRLTVL.

The rearrangement uses TRBV7-9 and TRBJ2-3; TRBD1 is a possible D gene (6 bases). V was shortened by 5 bases and J by 3 bases, with 12 bases between the two germline ends. This CDR3 comprises 14 residues. Looked up from germline, CDR1 is SEHNR and CDR2 is FQNEAQ (reference sequence). The CDR3 here is CASSIRTETDTQYF. The CDR3 region has the DNA TGTGCCAGCAGCATAAGGACAGAAACAGATACGCAGTATTTT.

The J gene is TRBJ2-1, the V gene TRBV6-5; D may be TRBD1 or TRBD2 (7 bases each). V was clipped by 4 bases and J by 4 bases, with 14 bases between them. CDR1 is MNHEY and CDR2 is SVGAGI in the germline V gene. This CDR3 spans 15 amino acids. The CDR3 DNA follows: TGTGCCAGCAGTTTAAGACAGGGAGGGTACAATGAGCAGTTCTTC. It translates to CASSLRQGGYNEQFF.

As regards this clone: A read error may account for a junction end that differs from germline. V and J are TRBV18 and TRBJ2-4; D gene ambiguous. There are 12 residues in the CDR3. Germline V gene data show CDR1 as KGHSH and CDR2 as LQKENI. The CDR3 loop is CASSHPENIQCF. CDR3 sequence (DNA): TGTGCCAGCTCACACCCCGAAAACATTCAGTGCTTC. The entire variable domain, with the rest obtained from reference TRBV18 and TRBJ2-4, is as follows: NAGVMQNPRHLVRRRGQEARLRCSPMKGHSHVYWYRQLPEEGLKFMVYLQKENIIDESGMPKERFSAEFPKEGPSILRIQQVVRGDSAAYFCASSHPENIQCFGAGTRLSVL.

This chain joins TRBV7-9 and TRBJ2-2; TRBD1 agrees at 9 bases. The ends lost 2 bases at V and 4 bases at J; junction bases unmatched: 5. The CDR3 is 16 amino acids. Per germline, CDR1 SEHNR and CDR2 FQNEAQ (reference sequence). CDR3 loop: CASSLLGQGSTGELFF. The CDR3 DNA reads TGTGCCAGCAGCTTACTGGGACAGGGCAGCACCGGGGAGCTGTTTTTT.

This clone was detected many times. This chain uses TRBV7-9 with TRBJ2-7; 10 bases line up with TRBD1. Losses at the gene ends were 5 bases for V and 1 base for J; bases not matched to a gene: 8. Germline CDR1 reads SEHNR; CDR2 reads FQNEAQ (reference sequence). The CDR3 is made up of 16 amino acids. The CDR3: CASSLGGTGASYEQYF. CDR3 in DNA: TGTGCCAGCAGCCTCGGGGGGACAGGGGCGTCCTACGAGCAGTACTTC.